This T cell receptor beta chain was sequenced for a study of blood T cell repertoires in COVID-19. In the study overall: Some COVID-19 samples were acute and others convalescent; all came from the United States, Italy and Spain. Sample material is recorded as cDNA or gDNA derived from T cells, B-cell-depleted T cells, or PBMCs.

This CDR3 is 15 amino acids long. V was cut by 6 bases and J by 6 bases, with 20 bases left in between. Per germline, CDR1 LNHDA and CDR2 SQIVND (reference sequence). Authors' processing steps: Amplification from reference gene primers served as the basis for estimated nucleated cell counts. Only in-frame clones appear in the TCRdb table, and some are missing; sequencing was by immunoSEQ multiplex PCR. V and J calls and clone size come straight from that table; D and trimming were deduced from the DNA. The sample carries 90,000 to 130,000 clones, 82% recorded once. This clone was seen a few times. The sequencing input was peripheral blood. The V and J genes are TRBV19 and TRBJ1-2; D might be TRBD1 (6 bases). The receptor was derived from a woman aged 60-70 years with acute or convalescent COVID-19. This CDR3 reads CASRTLGTRFHGYTF. CDR3 nucleotide sequence: TGTGCCAGTAGGACGCTCGGGACAAGGTTCCATGGCTACACCTTC. Combining the CDR3 with reference TRBV19 and TRBJ1-2 gives the whole variable domain DGGITQSPKYLFRKEGQNVTLSCEQNLNHDAMYWYRQDPGQGLRLIYYSQIVNDFQKGDIAEGYSVSREKKESFPLTVTSAQKNPTAFYLCASRTLGTRFHGYTFGSGTRLTVV.